Sequencing of this T cell receptor (beta chain) was carried out in a study of radiation and T cells in renal cell carcinoma. Study-level findings and limits: From baseline, blood top tumor clonotypes peaked at 2 weeks post-radiation.

The CDR3 length is 13 residues. Germline V gene sequence: CDR1 MNHNY, CDR2 SVGAGI (reference sequence). V dropped 5 bases and J dropped 0 bases, with 7 bases sitting between them. Time point in this sample: blood 4 weeks post-SBRT, at nephrectomy. Treatment in this sample: 15 Gy SBRT to primary tumor, nephrectomy 4 weeks later. Nephrectomy followed 15 Gy stereotactic body radiation by 4 weeks. The patient's renal cell carcinoma had clear cell pathology. Profiled with immunoSEQ multiplex PCR; TCRdb holds only in-frame clones, not every one. The data contain about 73,000 clones, over 80% of them singletons. As to this clone: The antigen is unknown.

The source material was blood, sampled from a patient whose treatment included radiotherapy and nephrectomy. The V call is TRBV6-6, the J call TRBJ1-2; D unclear. This TCR was sampled from a woman aged 60-70 years with renal cell carcinoma. CDR3 in amino acids: CASSTLANYGYTF. CDR3 coding DNA: TGTGCCAGCAGTACGCTCGCTAACTATGGCTACACCTTC.